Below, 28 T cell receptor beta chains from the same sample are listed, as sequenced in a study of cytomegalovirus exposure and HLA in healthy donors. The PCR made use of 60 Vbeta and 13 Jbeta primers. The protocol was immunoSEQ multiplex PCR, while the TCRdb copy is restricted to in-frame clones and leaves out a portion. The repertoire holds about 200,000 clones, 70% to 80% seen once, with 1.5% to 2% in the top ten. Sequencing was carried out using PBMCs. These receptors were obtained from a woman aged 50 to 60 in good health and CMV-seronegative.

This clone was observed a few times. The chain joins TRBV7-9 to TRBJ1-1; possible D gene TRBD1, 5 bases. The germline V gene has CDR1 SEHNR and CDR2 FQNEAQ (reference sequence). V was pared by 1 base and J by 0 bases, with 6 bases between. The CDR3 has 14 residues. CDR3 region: CASSLGGLNTEAFF. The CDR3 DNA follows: TGTGCCAGCAGCTTAGGGGGCTTGAACACTGAAGCTTTCTTT.

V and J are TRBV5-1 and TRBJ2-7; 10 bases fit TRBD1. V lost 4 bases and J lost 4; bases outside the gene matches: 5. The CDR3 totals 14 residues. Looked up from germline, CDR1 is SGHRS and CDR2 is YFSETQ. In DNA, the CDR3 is TGCGCCAGCAGCCGCGGGGGACAGGGGTACGAGCAGTACTTC. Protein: CASSRGGQGYEQYF.

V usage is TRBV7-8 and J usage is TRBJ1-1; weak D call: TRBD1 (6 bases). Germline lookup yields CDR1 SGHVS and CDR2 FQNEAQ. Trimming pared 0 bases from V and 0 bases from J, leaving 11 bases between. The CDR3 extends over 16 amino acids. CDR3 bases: TGTGCCAGCAGCTTAGCAAACAGGGAGATGAACACTGAAGCTTTCTTT. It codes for CASSLANREMNTEAFF. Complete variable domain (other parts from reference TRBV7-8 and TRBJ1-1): GAGVSQSPRYKVAKRGQDVALRCDPISGHVSLFWYQQALGQGPEFLTYFQNEAQLDKSGLPSDRFFAERPEGSVSTLKIQRTQQEDSAVYLCASSLANREMNTEAFFGQGTRLTVV.

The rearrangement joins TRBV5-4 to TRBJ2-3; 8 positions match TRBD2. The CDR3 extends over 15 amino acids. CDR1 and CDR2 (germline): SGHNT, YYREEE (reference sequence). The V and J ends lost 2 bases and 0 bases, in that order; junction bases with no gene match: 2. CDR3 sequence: CASSLRGGSTDTQYF. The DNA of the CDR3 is TGTGCCAGCAGCTTACGGGGGGGGAGCACAGATACGCAGTATTTT.

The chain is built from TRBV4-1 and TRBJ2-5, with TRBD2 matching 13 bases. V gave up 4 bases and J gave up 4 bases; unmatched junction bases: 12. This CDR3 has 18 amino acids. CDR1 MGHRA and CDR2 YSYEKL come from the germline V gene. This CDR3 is CASSPSGLAGDMGETQYF. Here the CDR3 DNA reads TGCGCCAGCAGCCCGTCCGGACTAGCGGGAGACATGGGAGAGACCCAGTACTTC.

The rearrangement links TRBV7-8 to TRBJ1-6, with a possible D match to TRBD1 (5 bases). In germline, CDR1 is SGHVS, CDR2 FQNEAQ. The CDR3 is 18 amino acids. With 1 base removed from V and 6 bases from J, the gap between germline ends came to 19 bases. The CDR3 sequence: CASSLVRPGRPGNSPLHF. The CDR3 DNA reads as TGTGCCAGCAGCTTAGTTCGTCCAGGGCGGCCGGGTAATTCACCCCTCCACTTT. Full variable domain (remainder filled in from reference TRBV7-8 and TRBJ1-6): GAGVSQSPRYKVAKRGQDVALRCDPISGHVSLFWYQQALGQGPEFLTYFQNEAQLDKSGLPSDRFFAERPEGSVSTLKIQRTQQEDSAVYLCASSLVRPGRPGNSPLHFGNGTRLTVT.

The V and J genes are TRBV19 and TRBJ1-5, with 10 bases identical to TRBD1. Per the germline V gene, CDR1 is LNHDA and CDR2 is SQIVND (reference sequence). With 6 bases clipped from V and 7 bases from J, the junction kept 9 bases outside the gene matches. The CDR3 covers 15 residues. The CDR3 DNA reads TGTGCCAGTAGAAGGGGACAGGGGCTGAGACAGCCCCAGCATTTT. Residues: CASRRGQGLRQPQHF.

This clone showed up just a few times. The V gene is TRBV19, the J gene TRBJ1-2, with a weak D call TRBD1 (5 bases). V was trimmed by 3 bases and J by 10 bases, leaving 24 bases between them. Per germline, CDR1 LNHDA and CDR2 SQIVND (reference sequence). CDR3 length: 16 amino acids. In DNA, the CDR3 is TGTGCCAGTAGTATTCCCAGGGCGGCAGGGCGGTCACTCTACACCTTC. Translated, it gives CASSIPRAAGRSLYTF.

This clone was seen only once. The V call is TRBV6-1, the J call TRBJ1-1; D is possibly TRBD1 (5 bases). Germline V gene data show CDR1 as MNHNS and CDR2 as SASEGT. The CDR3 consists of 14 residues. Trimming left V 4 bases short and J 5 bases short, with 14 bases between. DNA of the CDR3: TGTGCCAGCAGTGTTTGGGGCAGCGGGACTGAAGCTTTCTTT. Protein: CASSVWGSGTEAFF.

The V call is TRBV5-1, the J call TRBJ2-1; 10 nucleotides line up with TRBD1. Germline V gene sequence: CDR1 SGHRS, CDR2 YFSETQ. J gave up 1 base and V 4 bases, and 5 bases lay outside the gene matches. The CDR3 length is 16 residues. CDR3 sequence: CASSPGQGLSYNEQFF. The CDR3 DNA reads TGCGCCAGCAGCCCGGGACAGGGGTTATCCTACAATGAGCAGTTCTTC.

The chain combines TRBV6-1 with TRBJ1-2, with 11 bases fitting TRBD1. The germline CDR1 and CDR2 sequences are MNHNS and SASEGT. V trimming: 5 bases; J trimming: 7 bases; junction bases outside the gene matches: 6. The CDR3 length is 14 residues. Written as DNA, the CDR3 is TGTGCCAGCAGTTGGACAGGGGGCGAGGGTGGCTACACCTTC. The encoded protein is CASSWTGGEGGYTF.

CDR3 sequence reads: CASSHRLGPTDTQYF. In DNA, the CDR3 is TGTGCCAGCAGCCATCGACTGGGGCCCACAGATACGCAGTATTTT. The chain has TRBV5-6 and TRBJ2-3; D is perhaps TRBD1 (5 bases). The CDR3 is made up of 15 amino acids. V gave up 4 bases and J gave up 2 bases, with 14 bases separating them. Germline V gene lookup returns CDR1 SGHDT and CDR2 YYEEEE.

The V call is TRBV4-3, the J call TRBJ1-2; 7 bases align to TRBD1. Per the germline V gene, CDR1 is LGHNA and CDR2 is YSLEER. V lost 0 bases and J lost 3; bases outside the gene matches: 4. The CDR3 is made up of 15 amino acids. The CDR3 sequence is CASSQDYGQDYGYTF. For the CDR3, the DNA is TGCGCCAGCAGCCAAGACTATGGACAGGACTATGGCTACACCTTC.

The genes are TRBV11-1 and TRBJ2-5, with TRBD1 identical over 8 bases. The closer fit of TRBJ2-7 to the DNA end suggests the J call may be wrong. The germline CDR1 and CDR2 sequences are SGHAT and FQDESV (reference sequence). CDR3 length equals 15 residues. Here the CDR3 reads CASRGQAGISYEQYF. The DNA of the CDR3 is TGTGCCAGCAGGGGACAGGCTGGGATTTCCTACGAGCAGTACTTC.

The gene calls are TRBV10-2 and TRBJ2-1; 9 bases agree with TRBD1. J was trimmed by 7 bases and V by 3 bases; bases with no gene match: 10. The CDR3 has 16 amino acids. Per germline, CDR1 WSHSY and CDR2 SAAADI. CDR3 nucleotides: TGCGCCAGCAGTGACCCCACAGGGGGCGCGGGGAATGAGCAGTTCTTC. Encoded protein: CASSDPTGGAGNEQFF.

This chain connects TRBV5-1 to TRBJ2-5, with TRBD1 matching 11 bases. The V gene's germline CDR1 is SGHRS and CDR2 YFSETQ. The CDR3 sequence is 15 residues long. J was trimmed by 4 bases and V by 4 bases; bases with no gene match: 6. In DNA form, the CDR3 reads TGCGCCAGCAGCCCCGGGACAGGGGGGCTAGAGACCCAGTACTTC. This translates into CASSPGTGGLETQYF.

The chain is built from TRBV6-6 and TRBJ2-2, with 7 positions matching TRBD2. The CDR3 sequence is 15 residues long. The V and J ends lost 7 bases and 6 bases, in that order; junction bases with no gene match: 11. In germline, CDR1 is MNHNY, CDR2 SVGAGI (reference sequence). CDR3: CASNPWAGAPGELFF. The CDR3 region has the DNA TGTGCCAGCAATCCCTGGGCGGGAGCCCCCGGGGAGCTGTTTTTT.

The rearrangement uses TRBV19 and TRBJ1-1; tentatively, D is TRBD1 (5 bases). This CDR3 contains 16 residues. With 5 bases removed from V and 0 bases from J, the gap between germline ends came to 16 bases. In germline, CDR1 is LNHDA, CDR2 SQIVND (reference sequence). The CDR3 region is CASSLKRQGMNTEAFF. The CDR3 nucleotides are TGTGCCAGTAGTCTCAAGCGTCAGGGCATGAACACTGAAGCTTTCTTT.

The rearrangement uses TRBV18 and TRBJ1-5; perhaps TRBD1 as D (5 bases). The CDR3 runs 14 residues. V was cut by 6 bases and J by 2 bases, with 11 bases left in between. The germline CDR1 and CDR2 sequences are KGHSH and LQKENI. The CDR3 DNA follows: TGTGCCAGCTCCTTCAGGGATGGCAATCAGCCCCAGCATTTT. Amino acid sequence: CASSFRDGNQPQHF.

The CDR3 DNA reads TGCGCCAGCAGCTCCTGGGACAGGGCCGGGCAAGAGACCCAGTACTTC. Translated: CASSSWDRAGQETQYF. This chain links TRBV5-1 with TRBJ2-5, with 9 bases matching TRBD1. Per germline, CDR1 SGHRS and CDR2 YFSETQ. This CDR3 comprises 16 residues. The V and J ends lost 3 bases and 2 bases, in that order; junction bases with no gene match: 8.

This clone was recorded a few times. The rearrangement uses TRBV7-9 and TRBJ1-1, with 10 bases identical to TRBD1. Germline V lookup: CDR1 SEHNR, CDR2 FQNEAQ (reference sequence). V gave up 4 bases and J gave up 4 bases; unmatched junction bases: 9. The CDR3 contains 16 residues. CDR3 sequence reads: CASSSAGQGRRTEAFF. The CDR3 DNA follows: TGTGCCAGCAGCTCCGCGGGACAGGGGAGGCGCACTGAAGCTTTCTTT.

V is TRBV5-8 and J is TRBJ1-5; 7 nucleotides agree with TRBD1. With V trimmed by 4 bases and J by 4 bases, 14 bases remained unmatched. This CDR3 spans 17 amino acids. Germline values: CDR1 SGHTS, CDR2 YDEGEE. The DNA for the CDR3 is TGTGCCAGCAGCGCCCGACAGGGAGCATCTTATAATCAGCCCCAGCATTTT. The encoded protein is CASSARQGASYNQPQHF. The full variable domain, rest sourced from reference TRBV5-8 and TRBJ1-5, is EAGVTQSPTHLIKTRGQQATLRCSPISGHTSVYWYQQALGLGLQFLLWYDEGEERNRGNFPPRFSGRQFPNYSSELNVNALELEDSALYLCASSARQGASYNQPQHFGDGTRLSIL.

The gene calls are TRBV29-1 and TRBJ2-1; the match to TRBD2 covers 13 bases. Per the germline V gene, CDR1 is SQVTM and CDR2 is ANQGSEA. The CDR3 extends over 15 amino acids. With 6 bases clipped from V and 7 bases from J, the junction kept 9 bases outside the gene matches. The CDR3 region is CSVDPLAGGPNEQFF. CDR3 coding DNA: TGCAGCGTCGACCCACTAGCGGGGGGGCCTAATGAGCAGTTCTTC.

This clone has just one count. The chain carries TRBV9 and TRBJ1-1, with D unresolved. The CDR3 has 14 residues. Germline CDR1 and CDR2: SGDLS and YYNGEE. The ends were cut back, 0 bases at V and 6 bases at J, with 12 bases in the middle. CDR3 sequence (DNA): TGTGCCAGCAGCGTAGGGGGAGGTAGGGCTGAAGCTTTCTTT. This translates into CASSVGGGRAEAFF. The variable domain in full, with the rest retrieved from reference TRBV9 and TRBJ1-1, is DSGVTQTPKHLITATGQRVTLRCSPRSGDLSVYWYQQSLDQGLQFLIQYYNGEERAKGNILERFSAQQFPDLHSELNLSSLELGDSALYFCASSVGGGRAEAFFGQGTRLTVV.

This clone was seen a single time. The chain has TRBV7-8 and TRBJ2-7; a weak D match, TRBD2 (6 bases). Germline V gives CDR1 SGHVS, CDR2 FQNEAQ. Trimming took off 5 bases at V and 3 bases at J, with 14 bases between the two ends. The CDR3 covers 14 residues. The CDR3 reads CASSPQGRLYEQYF. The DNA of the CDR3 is TGTGCCAGCAGCCCCCAAGGGAGGCTCTACGAGCAGTACTTC.

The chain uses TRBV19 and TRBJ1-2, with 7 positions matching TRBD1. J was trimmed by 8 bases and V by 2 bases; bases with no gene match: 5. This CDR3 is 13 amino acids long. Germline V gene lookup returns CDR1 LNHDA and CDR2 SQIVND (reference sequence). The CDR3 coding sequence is TGTGCCAGTAGTATACAGGGGGTTCGCGGCTACACCTTC. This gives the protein CASSIQGVRGYTF.

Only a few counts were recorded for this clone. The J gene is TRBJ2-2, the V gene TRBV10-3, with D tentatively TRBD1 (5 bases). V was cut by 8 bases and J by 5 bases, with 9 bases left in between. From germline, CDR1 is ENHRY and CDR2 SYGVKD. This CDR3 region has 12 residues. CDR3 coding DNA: TGTGCCATCGGTAGACAGACCGGGGAGCTGTTTTTT. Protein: CAIGRQTGELFF.

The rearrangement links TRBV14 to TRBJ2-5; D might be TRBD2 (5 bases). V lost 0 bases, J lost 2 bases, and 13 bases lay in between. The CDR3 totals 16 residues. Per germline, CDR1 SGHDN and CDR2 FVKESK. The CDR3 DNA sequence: TGTGCCAGCAGCCAAGATGTAAGGACTCCACAAGAGACCCAGTACTTC. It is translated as CASSQDVRTPQETQYF.